The 4 T cell receptor beta chains below all came from one sample that was sequenced in a study of blood T cell repertoires in COVID-19. The method was immunoSEQ multiplex PCR; TCRdb's version includes in-frame clones alone and lacks a portion of them. The sample lists 170,000 or so clones; around three quarters were seen once. Input material: peripheral blood. These receptor sequences come from a man between 65 and 85 years old with active or convalescent COVID-19.

The chain combines TRBV10-1 with TRBJ2-5; no clear D gene. The germline V and J ends were trimmed by 2 bases and 0 bases, with 4 bases remaining between them. The CDR3 extends over 13 amino acids. CDR1 is WNHNN, CDR2 SYGVQD, per germline (reference sequence). This chain's CDR3 is CASSEGHQETQYF. The CDR3, as DNA: TGCGCCAGCAGTGAGGGCCACCAAGAGACCCAGTACTTC.

The chain combines TRBV18 with TRBJ2-7; 14 nucleotides line up with TRBD2. J lost 9 bases, V lost 3 bases, and 10 bases had no gene match. The CDR3 covers 16 residues. Germline CDR1 and CDR2: KGHSH and LQKENI. The CDR3: CASSPTGLAGVGPQYF. The CDR3 DNA follows: TGTGCCAGCTCACCTACGGGACTAGCGGGAGTTGGACCGCAGTACTTC.

The V and J genes are TRBV10-3 and TRBJ2-7; 10 bases fit TRBD1. The V and J ends lost 5 bases and 6 bases, in that order; junction bases with no gene match: 4. This CDR3 comprises 13 residues. CDR1 ENHRY and CDR2 SYGVKD come from the germline V gene. CDR3 region: CAISKTGGAEQYF. As DNA, the CDR3 is TGTGCCATCAGTAAGACAGGGGGCGCCGAGCAGTACTTC.

V is TRBV7-2 and J is TRBJ1-6; no reliable D call. Deletions cut 3 bases from V and 13 bases from J, with 13 bases between. The CDR3 runs 13 residues. The V gene's germline CDR1 is SGHTA and CDR2 FQGNSA. This chain's CDR3 is CASSFPLEVPLHF. The CDR3 DNA follows: TGTGCCAGCAGCTTCCCGCTAGAGGTTCCCCTCCACTTT.